Shown below are 20 T cell receptor beta chains from a single sample sequenced in a study of blood T cell repertoires in COVID-19. Using immunoSEQ multiplex PCR, the repertoire was profiled, and TCRdb retains in-frame clones only, with some absent. This table holds under 400,000 clones, nearly 90% found once. The sample consisted of peripheral blood. All receptors derive from a man aged 18-30 years with active or convalescent COVID-19.

The count of this clone is one. The chain is built from TRBV7-8 and TRBJ2-2; tentatively, D is TRBD2 (5 bases). V was trimmed by 4 bases and J by 10 bases, leaving 16 bases between them. The CDR3 is 14 residues long. CDR1 SGHVS and CDR2 FQNEAQ come from the germline V gene. For the CDR3, the DNA is TGTGCCAGCAGCTGGCGGGTCCCCGGAGCGGAGCTGTTTTTT. The encoded protein is CASSWRVPGAELFF.

This clone was recorded once. V usage is TRBV25-1 and J usage is TRBJ2-1; 8 bases fit TRBD1. From germline, CDR1 is MGHDK and CDR2 SYGVNS. The trim removed 4 bases at V and 3 bases at J, leaving 5 bases unmatched. The CDR3 has 15 residues. This CDR3 reads CASSGQGRNYNEQFF. CDR3 nucleotide sequence: TGTGCCAGCAGTGGACAGGGGAGAAACTACAATGAGCAGTTCTTC.

The V and J genes are TRBV7-3 and TRBJ2-2; a weak D match, TRBD2 (5 bases). The CDR3 loop spans 14 amino acids. The germline V and J ends were trimmed by 3 bases and 1 base, with 6 bases remaining between them. The germline gives CDR1 SGHTA, CDR2 FQGTGA. In nucleotides, the CDR3 is TGTGCCAGCAGCTTCGGACTGAACACCGGGGAGCTGTTTTTT. Translation: CASSFGLNTGELFF.

The rearrangement links TRBV4-2 to TRBJ1-6; no clear D gene. The CDR3 has 14 residues. Trimming took 1 base from V and 6 from J, leaving 7 bases between them. Germline CDR1 is LGHNA and CDR2 is YNFKEQ. This CDR3 reads CASSQVTINSPLHF. The CDR3 nucleotides are TGTGCCAGCAGCCAAGTGACTATTAATTCACCCCTCCACTTT.

The chain is built from TRBV28 and TRBJ2-3; weak D call: TRBD2 (5 bases). Germline CDR1 and CDR2: MDHEN and SYDVKM. V lost 2 bases to trimming and J lost 4 bases, with 10 bases between them. The CDR3 covers 14 residues. The CDR3: CASSLLAQADTQYF. The CDR3 DNA follows: TGTGCCAGCAGTTTACTAGCTCAGGCAGATACGCAGTATTTT. The entire variable domain, with the rest obtained from reference TRBV28 and TRBJ2-3, is as follows: DVKVTQSSRYLVKRTGEKVFLECVQDMDHENMFWYRQDPGLGLRLIYFSYDVKMKEKGDIPEGYSVSREKKERFSLILESASTNQTSMYLCASSLLAQADTQYFGPGTRLTVL.

The chain is built from TRBV5-1 and TRBJ2-7; D remains unclear. The CDR3 extends over 14 amino acids. CDR1 and CDR2 (germline): SGHRS, YFSETQ. Trimming cost V 0 bases and J 0 bases, with 7 bases left between them. CDR3 amino acids: CASSLGQDSYEQYF. Here the CDR3 DNA reads TGCGCCAGCAGCTTGGGGCAGGACTCCTACGAGCAGTACTTC.

The CDR3 reads CASSADSSGDLNEQFF. The CDR3 DNA sequence: TGTGCCAGCAGCGCGGACTCTAGCGGGGACTTGAATGAGCAGTTCTTC. The gene calls are TRBV9 and TRBJ2-1, with 9 bases lining up with TRBD2. This CDR3 region has 16 residues. Germline-derived CDR1 and CDR2 are SGDLS and YYNGEE. The V segment lost 3 bases and the J segment 7 bases; nucleotides outside the gene matches: 11.

V is TRBV5-1 and J is TRBJ2-5; TRBD2 is a possible D gene (5 bases). This CDR3 has 14 amino acids. V lost 4 bases to trimming and J lost 7 bases, with 17 bases between them. Germline CDR1 SGHRS, CDR2 YFSETQ. This chain's CDR3 is CASSSGISWGTQYF. CDR3 nucleotides: TGCGCCAGCAGCAGCGGTATTAGCTGGGGGACCCAGTACTTC.

The chain employs TRBV18 and TRBJ1-6, with a weak D call TRBD1 (5 bases). CDR1 and CDR2 from the germline V gene are KGHSH and LQKENI. The CDR3 covers 14 residues. V lost 4 bases and J 13 bases, leaving 17 bases between the germline ends. CDR3 sequence: CASSLNTPGDPLHF. Written as DNA, the CDR3 is TGTGCCAGCTCACTTAATACGCCGGGGGACCCCCTCCACTTT. Variable domain in full (rest from reference TRBV18 and TRBJ1-6): NAGVMQNPRHLVRRRGQEARLRCSPMKGHSHVYWYRQLPEEGLKFMVYLQKENIIDESGMPKERFSAEFPKEGPSILRIQQVVRGDSAAYFCASSLNTPGDPLHFGNGTRLTVT.

The chain combines TRBV4-1 with TRBJ1-5; the D is unclear. Trimming cost V 5 bases and J 3 bases, with 17 bases left between them. Per germline, CDR1 MGHRA and CDR2 YSYEKL. The length of the CDR3 is 16 residues. CDR3 sequence (DNA): TGCGCCAGCAGCAGTTTCCACCCGGGGAACAATCAGCCCCAGCATTTT. This translates into CASSSFHPGNNQPQHF.

V gene TRBV28 combines with J gene TRBJ2-7; 9 bases agree with TRBD1. V shed 5 bases, J shed 7 bases, and the junction held 12 bases outside the gene matches. The CDR3 totals 15 residues. Germline loops: CDR1 MDHEN, CDR2 SYDVKM. CDR3 coding DNA: TGTGCCAGCAGTACCACACCGGGACAGGGTCTTGAGCAGTACTTC. Encoded protein: CASSTTPGQGLEQYF.

The rearrangement uses TRBV28 and TRBJ2-1; D is unclear. V was clipped by 6 bases and J by 0 bases, with 9 bases between them. CDR3 size: 14 residues. Germline V gives CDR1 MDHEN, CDR2 SYDVKM. Written as DNA, the CDR3 is TGTGCCAGCAGCCGCTACGACTCCTACAATGAGCAGTTCTTC. It yields the protein CASSRYDSYNEQFF.

The chain links TRBV2 to TRBJ2-5, with 7 bases matching TRBD2. The CDR3 is 12 residues long. The V gene's germline CDR1 is SNHLY and CDR2 FYNNEI. J gave up 7 bases and V 1 base, and 0 bases lay outside the gene matches. The CDR3 here is CASSEGGGTQYF. CDR3 bases: TGTGCCAGCAGTGAAGGGGGGGGGACCCAGTACTTC.

The rearrangement links TRBV27 to TRBJ1-1; tentatively, D is TRBD1 (6 bases). Germline V gene sequence: CDR1 MNHEY, CDR2 SMNVEV (reference sequence). This CDR3 is built from 15 residues. The V end was cut by 0 bases, the J end by 3 bases, with 11 bases between. The CDR3 protein is CASSLSSGVYTEAFF. In nucleotides, the CDR3 is TGTGCCAGCAGTTTATCGTCAGGGGTCTACACTGAAGCTTTCTTT.

The chain couples TRBV7-2 to TRBJ1-2; no clear D. Per germline, CDR1 SGHTA and CDR2 FQGNSA. V was trimmed by 3 bases and J by 0 bases, leaving 14 bases between them. This CDR3 is 16 amino acids long. This CDR3 reads CASSFRAVETNYGYTF. The DNA for the CDR3 is TGTGCCAGCAGCTTTCGCGCGGTGGAAACTAACTATGGCTACACCTTC.

The rearrangement uses TRBV28 and TRBJ2-7; TRBD2 aligns across 8 bases. The CDR3 totals 12 residues. The trim removed 8 bases at V and 7 bases at J, leaving 7 bases unmatched. CDR1 MDHEN and CDR2 SYDVKM come from the germline V gene. CDR3 DNA: TGTGCCAGCCGGGGGGGCCGGAGAGAGCAGTACTTC. This codes for CASRGGRREQYF.

V is TRBV15 and J is TRBJ1-5, with 8 positions matching TRBD1. This CDR3 region has 14 residues. Germline V gene data show CDR1 as LNHNV and CDR2 as YYDKDF (reference sequence). With 4 bases clipped from V and 5 bases from J, the junction kept 4 bases outside the gene matches. The CDR3 bases are TGTGCCACCAGCACACAACAGGGGGATCAGCCCCAGCATTTT. This sequence encodes CATSTQQGDQPQHF. Variable domain in full (rest from reference TRBV15 and TRBJ1-5): DAMVIQNPRYQVTQFGKPVTLSCSQTLNHNVMYWYQQKSSQAPKLLFHYYDKDFNNEADTPDNFQSRRPNTSFCFLDIRSPGLGDTAMYLCATSTQQGDQPQHFGDGTRLSIL.

The V gene is TRBV7-3, the J gene TRBJ1-2; 7 nucleotides line up with TRBD1. This CDR3 has 13 residues. V dropped 3 bases and J dropped 3; count of bases not matched to a gene: 1. From germline, CDR1 is SGHTA and CDR2 FQGTGA. CDR3 sequence (DNA): TGTGCCAGCAGCTTTGGACAGGACTATGGCTACACCTTC. It translates to CASSFGQDYGYTF.

In regard to this clone: One end of the junction is discordant with germline, which a read error may explain. The genes are TRBV12-5 and TRBJ2-6; 12 nucleotides align to TRBD2. Germline assignment: CDR1 LGHNT and CDR2 FRNRAP. CDR3 length: 21 amino acids. CDR3 in amino acids: CASGLVTQGLAGPVGANVLTF. In DNA, the CDR3 is TGTGCTAGTGGTTTGGTAACCCAGGGACTAGCGGGTCCAGTGGGGGCCAACGTGCTGACTTTC.

The gene calls are TRBV7-9 and TRBJ2-3, with D maybe TRBD1 (5 bases). Trimming cost V 5 bases and J 1 base, with 10 bases left between them. Per the germline V gene, CDR1 is SEHNR and CDR2 is FQNEAQ (reference sequence). This CDR3 is 14 amino acids long. Written as DNA, the CDR3 is TGTGCCAGCAGCCAGACAGTAGGCACAGATACGCAGTATTTT. It encodes CASSQTVGTDTQYF.